This passage covers 26 T cell receptor beta chains from one sample sequenced in a study of blood T cells in healthy people across ages. A second PCR, run for roughly 7 to 11 cycles, used a sample-barcoded 5' primer plus a J-beta primer mix. From the 5' RACE reads, TCRdb called clonotypes with MiXCR, one entry per CDR3 protein. The table includes approximately 1.5 million distinct CDR3 sequences, 35% to 45% detected once. The sample consisted of blood. The receptor set was obtained from a woman between 18 and 29 years old in good health.

The chain couples TRBV11-2 to TRBJ2-5; D unclear. The V end lost 5 bases, the J end lost 6 bases, and 7 bases lay between the germline ends. Germline V gene sequence: CDR1 SGHAT, CDR2 FQNNGV. This CDR3 contains 11 residues. CDR3 in amino acids: CASSQTKTQYF. CDR3 sequence (DNA): TGTGCCAGCAGCCAAACAAAGACCCAGTACTTC. The variable domain in full, completed from reference TRBV11-2 and TRBJ2-5, reads EAGVAQSPRYKIIEKRQSVAFWCNPISGHATLYWYQQILGQGPKLLIQFQNNGVVDDSQLPKDRFSAERLKGVDSTLKIQPAKLEDSAVYLCASSQTKTQYFGPGTRLLVL.

This clonotype occurred a few times. The gene calls are TRBV7-2 and TRBJ2-5; unclear D gene. Germline V gene sequence: CDR1 SGHTA, CDR2 FQGNSA. This CDR3 is 14 amino acids long. V was clipped by 0 bases and J by 11 bases, with 16 bases between them. The CDR3 DNA sequence: TGTGCCAGCAGCTTAGCCTCTGGTCACAATGAGCAGTACTTC. It specifies CASSLASGHNEQYF.

This clonotype was observed a few times. This chain connects TRBV20-1 to TRBJ2-5; TRBD1 is a possible D gene (5 bases). V shed 2 bases and J shed 3 bases, with 10 bases lying between them. The V gene's germline CDR1 is DFQATT and CDR2 SNEGSKA (reference sequence). The CDR3 contains 13 residues. The CDR3 here is CSARMLTEETQYF. CDR3 bases: TGCAGTGCTAGAATGCTGACAGAAGAGACCCAGTACTTC.

The V call is TRBV12-3 or TRBV12-4, the J call TRBJ2-5; D is unclear. The J call may be faulty, since TRBJ2-7 better matches the DNA end. The CDR3 loop spans 14 amino acids. CDR3 sequence reads: CASSPMAELYEQYF. The CDR3 DNA follows: TGTGCCAGCAGCCCTATGGCGGAACTATACGAGCAGTACTTC.

About this clonotype itself: Since a much larger clone is just one base distant, this may be a read error. The V and J genes are TRBV4-1 and TRBJ2-1; D uncertain. The length of the CDR3 is 15 residues. Trimming shortened V by 4 bases and J by 0 bases, and 10 bases separated the two germline ends. Germline CDR1 is MGHRA and CDR2 is YSYEKL. The CDR3 sequence: CASSRVASSYNEQFF. DNA of the CDR3: TGCGCCAGCAGCCGGGTCGCGAGCTCCTACAATGAGCAGTTCTTC.

V is TRBV6-6 and J is TRBJ1-6; maybe TRBD1 (5 bases). Germline loops: CDR1 MNHNY, CDR2 SVGAGI (reference sequence). V lost 5 bases and J lost 7, with 12 bases in between. This CDR3 comprises 14 residues. This CDR3 reads CASSDSGLNSPLHF. The CDR3 coding sequence is TGTGCCAGCAGTGACAGTGGCTTAAATTCACCCCTCCACTTT.

Turning to this clonotype: Germline is not matched at one junction end, which may reflect a read error. The rearrangement uses TRBV12-3 or TRBV12-4 and TRBJ2-3, with 12 bases lining up with TRBD1. This CDR3 contains 16 residues. CDR3: CASSFRDRGRTGTQYF. The CDR3 coding sequence is TGTGCCAGCAGTTTCCGGGACAGGGGGCGCACAGGTACGCAGTATTTT.

The V call is TRBV6-2 or TRBV6-3, the J call TRBJ2-3; D not resolved. V lost 10 bases, J lost 1 base, and 12 bases lay in between. The CDR3 extends over 13 amino acids. Germline V lookup: CDR1 MNHEY, CDR2 SVGEGT. CDR3 coding DNA: TGTGCCACTCTTGACTCGCGCACAGATACGCAGTATTTT. This encodes CATLDSRTDTQYF.

A remark on this clonotype: This may arise from a read error, as a much more abundant clone is one base away. The CDR3 loop is CANSKYQETQYF. CDR3 in DNA: TGTGCCAACAGCAAATACCAAGAGACCCAGTACTTC. This rearrangement joins TRBV7-2 to TRBJ2-5; D is unresolved. The CDR3 has 12 residues. CDR1 and CDR2 (germline): SGHTA, FQGNSA.

This chain links TRBV4-1 with TRBJ2-1; 8 nucleotides align to TRBD2. V gave up 2 bases and J gave up 11 bases; unmatched junction bases: 20. The CDR3 loop spans 18 amino acids. Looked up from germline, CDR1 is MGHRA and CDR2 is YSYEKL. CDR3 nucleotide sequence: TGCGCCAGCAGCCAAAAGTCGATCCGGGACTGGGCTAGCGGGCAGCAGTTCTTC. The encoded protein is CASSQKSIRDWASGQQFF.

V is TRBV6-2 or TRBV6-3 and J is TRBJ2-2; possible D gene TRBD2, 6 bases. The germline CDR1 and CDR2 sequences are MNHEY and SVGEGT. This CDR3 is built from 13 residues. V lost 7 bases and J lost 6, with 12 bases in between. The CDR3 DNA sequence: TGTGCCAGCACCCGGAGGGCCTCCGGGGAGCTGTTTTTT. It codes for CASTRRASGELFF.

The rearrangement uses TRBV12-3 or TRBV12-4 and TRBJ1-1, with TRBD1 as a possible D gene (5 bases). The CDR3 runs to 14 residues. The V and J ends lost 8 bases and 1 base respectively, with 14 bases between them. The DNA of the CDR3 is TGTGCCAGCCAAAATCCGGGGGGGAACACTGAAGCTTTCTTT. Amino acid sequence: CASQNPGGNTEAFF.

This rearrangement joins TRBV5-6 to TRBJ2-7, with D unclear. Trimming pared 4 bases from V and 0 bases from J, leaving 8 bases between. Germline V gives CDR1 SGHDT, CDR2 YYEEEE. The CDR3 contains 13 residues. CDR3 nucleotide sequence: TGTGCCAGCAGCCCGGTAAACTCCTACGAGCAGTACTTC. Protein product: CASSPVNSYEQYF.

This clonotype showed up just a few times. The CDR3 is CASSTGLAGNLYEQYF. As DNA, the CDR3 is TGTGCCAGCAGTACCGGACTAGCGGGCAACCTCTACGAGCAGTACTTC. The chain has TRBV6-5 and TRBJ2-7; TRBD2 aligns across 11 bases. The CDR3 loop spans 16 amino acids. V gave up 5 bases and J gave up 3 bases; unmatched junction bases: 9. Germline lookup yields CDR1 MNHEY and CDR2 SVGAGI.

The CDR3 DNA sequence: TGCAGTGCCGGGACGGTTTCTGGAGGGTACTTC. Amino acids: CSAGTVSGGYF. The chain carries TRBV20-1 and TRBJ2-7; D is possibly TRBD1 or TRBD2 (5 bases each). Trimming cost V 6 bases and J 12 bases, with 18 bases left between them. CDR1 and CDR2 (germline): DFQATT, SNEGSKA (reference sequence). This CDR3 has 11 amino acids.

This chain links TRBV5-1 with TRBJ2-3; D tentatively fits TRBD1 or TRBD2 (7 bases each). The V gene lost 0 bases and the J gene lost 4 bases, with 18 bases spanning the gap. The CDR3 spans 17 residues. Germline V gene lookup returns CDR1 SGHRS and CDR2 YFSETQ. CDR3 in DNA: TGCGCCAGCAGCTTGGATTATTCAGGGGGAGGGGCAGATACGCAGTATTTT. Translated: CASSLDYSGGGADTQYF.

This clonotype was observed a few times. The chain couples TRBV15 to TRBJ2-7, with 10 bases fitting TRBD1. The germline gives CDR1 LNHNV, CDR2 YYDKDF (reference sequence). The V and J ends lost 0 bases and 2 bases, in that order; junction bases with no gene match: 4. The CDR3 contains 16 residues. The CDR3 spells CATSREAGTGAYEQYF. DNA of the CDR3: TGTGCCACCAGCAGAGAAGCCGGGACAGGGGCCTACGAGCAGTACTTC.

J is TRBJ2-3 and V is TRBV25-1; possible D gene TRBD1, 5 bases. The V gene's germline CDR1 is MGHDK and CDR2 SYGVNS. V shed 1 base and J shed 4 bases, with 9 bases lying between them. This CDR3 region has 14 residues. This chain's CDR3 is CASSELGLADTQYF. For the CDR3, the DNA is TGTGCCAGCAGTGAATTGGGGCTAGCAGATACGCAGTATTTT. Supplemented by reference TRBV25-1 and TRBJ2-3, the full variable domain reads EADIYQTPRYLVIGTGKKITLECSQTMGHDKMYWYQQDPGMELHLIHYSYGVNSTEKGDLSSESTVSRIRTEHFPLTLESARPSHTSQYLCASSELGLADTQYFGPGTRLTVL.

V gene TRBV2 combines with J gene TRBJ2-3; a possible D gene is TRBD2 (6 bases). The CDR3 is made up of 15 amino acids. Per germline, CDR1 SNHLY and CDR2 FYNNEI. The V gene lost 2 bases and the J gene lost 1 base, with 10 bases spanning the gap. DNA for the CDR3: TGTGCCAGCAGTGAATGGTGGGGGGGCACAGATACGCAGTATTTT. This sequence encodes CASSEWWGGTDTQYF.

The J gene is TRBJ2-1, the V gene TRBV4-1, with D hard to call. The V and J ends lost 4 bases and 4 bases respectively, with 14 bases between them. Germline CDR1 and CDR2: MGHRA and YSYEKL. This CDR3 has 15 residues. The CDR3 DNA reads TGCGCCAGCAGCCGAGACTTGTATAGTTACAATGAGCAGTTCTTC. It specifies CASSRDLYSYNEQFF.

The V call is TRBV9, the J call TRBJ1-1; 8 bases fit TRBD1. Germline V gene sequence: CDR1 SGDLS, CDR2 YYNGEE. The CDR3 runs to 14 residues. J lost 5 bases, V lost 4 bases, and 7 bases had no gene match. In DNA, the CDR3 is TGTGCCAGCAGCCCCCGGACAGGGTGGACTGAAGCTTTCTTT. Translating it yields CASSPRTGWTEAFF. Combining the CDR3 with reference TRBV9 and TRBJ1-1 gives the whole variable domain DSGVTQTPKHLITATGQRVTLRCSPRSGDLSVYWYQQSLDQGLQFLIQYYNGEERAKGNILERFSAQQFPDLHSELNLSSLELGDSALYFCASSPRTGWTEAFFGQGTRLTVV.

This clonotype came up a few times. J is TRBJ2-1 and V is TRBV4-3, with D unresolved. Gene TRBJ2-7 matches the end of the DNA better, so the J call may be wrong. CDR1 and CDR2 from the germline V gene are LGHNA and YSLEER. The CDR3 extends over 15 amino acids. The chain's CDR3 is CASSQDTGSYNEQYF. The CDR3 DNA reads as TGCGCCAGCAGCCAAGACACGGGTTCCTACAATGAGCAGTACTTC.

The chain recombines TRBV20-1 with TRBJ2-7; tentatively, D is TRBD1 (5 bases). Germline values: CDR1 DFQATT, CDR2 SNEGSKA (reference sequence). The CDR3 extends over 12 amino acids. The V gene lost 4 bases and the J gene lost 4 bases, with 11 bases spanning the gap. The CDR3 coding sequence is TGCAGTGCTATGCAGGGTCTTTACGAGCAGTACTTC. Protein sequence: CSAMQGLYEQYF.

This clonotype was observed at least ten times. V usage is TRBV20-1 and J usage is TRBJ2-4; D not certain. The CDR3 spans 10 residues. CDR1 is DFQATT, CDR2 SNEGSKA, per germline (reference sequence). Trimming left V 4 bases short and J 7 bases short, with 5 bases between. CDR3 nucleotide sequence: TGCAGTGCTAATAATAACATTCAGTACTTC. Translating it yields CSANNNIQYF.

The rearrangement uses TRBV7-9 and TRBJ1-2; D might be TRBD1 (5 bases). This CDR3 is 14 amino acids long. CDR1 SEHNR and CDR2 FQNEAQ come from the germline V gene (reference sequence). Trimming took 5 bases from V and 8 from J, leaving 18 bases between them. The CDR3 is CASSPTAGINGYTF. The CDR3, as DNA: TGTGCCAGCAGCCCCACAGCAGGGATTAACGGCTACACCTTC.

This clonotype was observed a few times. The chain has TRBV18 and TRBJ2-1, with 7 bases matching TRBD2. The CDR3 is 14 amino acids. V was pared by 6 bases and J by 8 bases, with 10 bases of the junction left unmatched. Germline values: CDR1 KGHSH, CDR2 LQKENI. The DNA for the CDR3 is TGTGCCAGCTCCCCCGGACTAGGGGAGGATGAGCAGTTCTTC. It yields the protein CASSPGLGEDEQFF.